This section outlines one T cell receptor beta chain sequence together with its context. Its antigen is not identified. The record originates from a study of shared clonotypes between healthy human individuals. Broader study findings: It was the non-shared clonotypes that had lower generation probabilities than clonotypes shared by all four donors.

The investigators split CD4+ cells into a CD45RA+ naive subset and a CD45RA-negative memory subset. Here immunoSEQ multiplex PCR was the method, and the copy in TCRdb shows in-frame clones only, minus some. The sample has some 2,000,000 clones, about 94% seen once. This CDR3 contains 12 residues. Germline lookup yields CDR1 SNHLY and CDR2 FYNNEI. J gave up 4 bases and V 8 bases, and 2 bases lay outside the gene matches. The sequencing sample was made of naive CD4+ T cells sorted from blood. Described subset: CD45RA+ positively selected. The chain has TRBV2 and TRBJ1-1; TRBD1 matches 9 bases. The origin of this receptor is a young man in good health. This CDR3 reads CASRDRVTEAFF. CDR3 DNA sequence: TGTGCCAGCCGGGACAGGGTCACTGAAGCTTTCTTT.